This entry concerns a single T cell receptor beta chain. As yet, its antigen is unknown. Germline lookup yields CDR1 SGHAT and CDR2 FQNNGV. The CDR3 extends over 18 amino acids. Deletions cut 4 bases from V and 9 bases from J, with 28 bases between. MiXCR, run by TCRdb on the 5' RACE reads, gives a single entry per CDR3 protein. The sample has around 100,000 distinct CDR3 sequences; more than 20% are singletons. This sample was taken from a study of CD8 T cells in ankylosing spondylitis. Study conclusions and caveats: Reportedly, disease-linked clones are significantly enriched in ankylosing spondylitis patients' matched synovial fluid. A motif in TCR beta, a set of under 10 highly homologous variants, appeared characteristic of ankylosing spondylitis blood.

Sample: synovial fluid, either unsorted or a sorted T cell fraction (not recorded which). The TCR was taken from a male donor with ankylosing spondylitis. The J gene is TRBJ2-1, the V gene TRBV11-2, with D maybe TRBD2 (5 bases). CDR3 in DNA: TGTGCCAGCAGCTCGGCCCCCCCTTACGGACTGGCTAGGAGTGAGCAGTTCTTC. It specifies CASSSAPPYGLARSEQFF.